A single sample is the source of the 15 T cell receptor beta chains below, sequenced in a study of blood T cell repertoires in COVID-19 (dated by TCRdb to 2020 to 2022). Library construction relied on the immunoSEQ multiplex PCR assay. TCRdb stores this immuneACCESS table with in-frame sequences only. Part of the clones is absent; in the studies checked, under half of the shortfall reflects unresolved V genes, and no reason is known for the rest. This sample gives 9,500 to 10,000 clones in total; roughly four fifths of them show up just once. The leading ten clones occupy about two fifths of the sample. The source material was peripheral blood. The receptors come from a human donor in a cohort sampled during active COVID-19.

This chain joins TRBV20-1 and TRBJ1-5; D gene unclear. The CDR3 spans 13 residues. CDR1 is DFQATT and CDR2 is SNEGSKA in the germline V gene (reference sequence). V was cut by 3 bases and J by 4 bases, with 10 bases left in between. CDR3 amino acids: CSASQEGNQPQHF. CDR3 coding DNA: TGCAGTGCTAGTCAAGAGGGTAATCAGCCCCAGCATTTT.

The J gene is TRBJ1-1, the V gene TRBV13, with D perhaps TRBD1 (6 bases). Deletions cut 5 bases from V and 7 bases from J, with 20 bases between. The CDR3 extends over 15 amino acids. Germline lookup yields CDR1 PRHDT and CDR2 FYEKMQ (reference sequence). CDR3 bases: TGTGCCAGCAGCACCGCGAGGTTCAGGGGCCTTGAAGCTTTCTTT. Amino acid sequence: CASSTARFRGLEAFF.

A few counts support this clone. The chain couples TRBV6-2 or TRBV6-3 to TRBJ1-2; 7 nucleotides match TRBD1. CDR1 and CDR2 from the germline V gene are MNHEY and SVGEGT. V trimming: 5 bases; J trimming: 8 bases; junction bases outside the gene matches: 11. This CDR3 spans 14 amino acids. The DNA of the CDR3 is TGTGCCAGCAGTACAGGTACAGGGGTTCAAGGCTACACCTTC. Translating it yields CASSTGTGVQGYTF.

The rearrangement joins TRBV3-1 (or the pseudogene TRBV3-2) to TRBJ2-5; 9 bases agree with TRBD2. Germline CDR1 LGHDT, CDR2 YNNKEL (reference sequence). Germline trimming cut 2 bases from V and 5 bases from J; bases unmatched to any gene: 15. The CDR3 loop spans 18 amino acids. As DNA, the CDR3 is TGTGCCAGCAGCCAATCTGGGACTAGCCGGCAGGGTGTGGAGACCCAGTACTTC. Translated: CASSQSGTSRQGVETQYF.

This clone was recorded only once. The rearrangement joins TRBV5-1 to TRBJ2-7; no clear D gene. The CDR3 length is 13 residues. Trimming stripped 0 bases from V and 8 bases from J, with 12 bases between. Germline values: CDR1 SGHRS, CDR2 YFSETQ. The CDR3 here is CASSLEAGKKQYF. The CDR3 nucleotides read TGCGCCAGCAGCTTGGAGGCAGGAAAAAAGCAGTACTTC.

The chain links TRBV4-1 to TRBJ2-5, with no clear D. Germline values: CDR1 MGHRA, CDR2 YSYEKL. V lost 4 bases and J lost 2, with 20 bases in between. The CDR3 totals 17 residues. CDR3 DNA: TGCGCCAGCAGCCCCCGTTCAGCCGGAACGACACAAGAGACCCAGTACTTC. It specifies CASSPRSAGTTQETQYF.

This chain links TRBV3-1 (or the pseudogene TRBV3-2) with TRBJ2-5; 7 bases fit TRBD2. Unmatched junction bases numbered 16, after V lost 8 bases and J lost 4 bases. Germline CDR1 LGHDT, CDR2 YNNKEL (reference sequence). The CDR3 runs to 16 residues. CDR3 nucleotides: TGTGCCAGCCAGCGAGTCTTCCTAGCGGTGAGAGAGACCCAGTACTTC. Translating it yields CASQRVFLAVRETQYF.

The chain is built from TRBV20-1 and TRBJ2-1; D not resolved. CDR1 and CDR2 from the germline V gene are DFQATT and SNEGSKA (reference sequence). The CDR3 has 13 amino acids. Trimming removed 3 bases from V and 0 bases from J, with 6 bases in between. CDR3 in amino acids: CSASSVSYNEQFF. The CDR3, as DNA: TGCAGTGCTAGTTCCGTCTCCTACAATGAGCAGTTCTTC.

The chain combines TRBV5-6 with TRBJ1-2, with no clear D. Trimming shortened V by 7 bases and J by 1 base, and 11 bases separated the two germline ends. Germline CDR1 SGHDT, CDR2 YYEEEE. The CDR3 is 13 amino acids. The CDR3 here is CASRGRGNYGYTF. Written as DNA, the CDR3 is TGTGCCAGCCGCGGACGGGGTAACTATGGCTACACCTTC.

The CDR3: CAISGRQDNQPQHF. CDR3 sequence (DNA): TGTGCCATCAGTGGTAGACAGGACAATCAGCCCCAGCATTTT. The rearrangement links TRBV10-3 to TRBJ1-5; tentatively, D is TRBD1 (6 bases). The CDR3 totals 14 residues. Trimming took 4 bases from V and 3 from J, leaving 10 bases between them. Germline V gene sequence: CDR1 ENHRY, CDR2 SYGVKD.

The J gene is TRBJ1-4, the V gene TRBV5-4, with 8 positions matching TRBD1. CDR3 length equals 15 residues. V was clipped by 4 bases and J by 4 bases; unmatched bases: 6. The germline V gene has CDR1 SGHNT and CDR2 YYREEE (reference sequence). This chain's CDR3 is CASSTGTGYNEKLFF. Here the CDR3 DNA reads TGTGCCAGCAGCACCGGGACAGGCTATAATGAAAAACTGTTTTTT.

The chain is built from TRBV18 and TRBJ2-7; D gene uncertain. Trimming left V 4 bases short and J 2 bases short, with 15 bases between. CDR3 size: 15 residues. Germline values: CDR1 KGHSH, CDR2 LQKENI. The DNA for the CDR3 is TGTGCCAGCTCACAAGGCACGACATCCCCCTACGAGCAGTACTTC. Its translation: CASSQGTTSPYEQYF.

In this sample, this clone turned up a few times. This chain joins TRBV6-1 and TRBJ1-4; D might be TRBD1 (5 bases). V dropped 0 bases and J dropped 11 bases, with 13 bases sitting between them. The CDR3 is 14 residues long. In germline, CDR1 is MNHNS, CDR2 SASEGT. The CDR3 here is CASSEARAKQKLFF. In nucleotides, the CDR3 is TGTGCCAGCAGTGAAGCCAGGGCGAAGCAGAAACTGTTTTTT.

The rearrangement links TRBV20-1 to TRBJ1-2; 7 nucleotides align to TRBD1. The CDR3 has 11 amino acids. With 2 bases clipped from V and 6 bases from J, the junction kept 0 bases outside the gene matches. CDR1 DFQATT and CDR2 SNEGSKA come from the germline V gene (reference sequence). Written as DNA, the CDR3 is TGCAGTGCTAGAACAGGGGATGGCTACACCTTC. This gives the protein CSARTGDGYTF.

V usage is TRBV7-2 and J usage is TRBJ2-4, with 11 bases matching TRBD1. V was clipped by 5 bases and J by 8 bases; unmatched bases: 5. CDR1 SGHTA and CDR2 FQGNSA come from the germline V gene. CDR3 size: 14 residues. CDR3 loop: CASSPGQGAYIQYF. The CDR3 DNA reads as TGTGCCAGCAGCCCAGGACAGGGGGCATACATTCAGTACTTC.